This entry is about one TCR beta chain. What it recognizes is unknown. This CDR3 is built from 13 residues. The germline V and J ends were trimmed by 1 base and 6 bases, with 10 bases remaining between them. Germline lookup yields CDR1 SGHNT and CDR2 YENEEA. This sample is part of a study of CD4 T cells in relation to SARS-CoV-2 and coronaviruses. Study overall: Crossreactive spike epitopes shared across donors were mapped to their HLA restriction. Points from the study as a whole: The cross-reactivity analysis covered only spike protein, not other viral proteins. Approximately 65% of donors had memory CD4+ clonotypes crossrecognizing SARS-CoV-2 and common cold coronavirus spike.

Before the COVID-19 pandemic, during about 2010-2018, CD4+ T cells were taken from unexposed donors. Isolation of CD4+ T cells took place after about 9 days in culture. Cells permitting, SARS-CoV-2 S/N and four cold-coronavirus spikes were tested on unexposed-donor CD4+ T cells. Sequenced by immunoSEQ multiplex PCR; TCRdb stores in-frame clones only, minus some. The table shows under 30,000 clones, with under 80% occurring only once. Sequenced input: CD4+ T cells from PBMCs, cultured in vitro. V usage is TRBV11-3 and J usage is TRBJ2-7; D is uncertain. The TCR comes from a human donor in good health. This chain's CDR3 is CASSLGRSGEQYF. The CDR3 DNA sequence: TGTGCCAGCAGCTTAGGTCGGTCCGGCGAGCAGTACTTC.